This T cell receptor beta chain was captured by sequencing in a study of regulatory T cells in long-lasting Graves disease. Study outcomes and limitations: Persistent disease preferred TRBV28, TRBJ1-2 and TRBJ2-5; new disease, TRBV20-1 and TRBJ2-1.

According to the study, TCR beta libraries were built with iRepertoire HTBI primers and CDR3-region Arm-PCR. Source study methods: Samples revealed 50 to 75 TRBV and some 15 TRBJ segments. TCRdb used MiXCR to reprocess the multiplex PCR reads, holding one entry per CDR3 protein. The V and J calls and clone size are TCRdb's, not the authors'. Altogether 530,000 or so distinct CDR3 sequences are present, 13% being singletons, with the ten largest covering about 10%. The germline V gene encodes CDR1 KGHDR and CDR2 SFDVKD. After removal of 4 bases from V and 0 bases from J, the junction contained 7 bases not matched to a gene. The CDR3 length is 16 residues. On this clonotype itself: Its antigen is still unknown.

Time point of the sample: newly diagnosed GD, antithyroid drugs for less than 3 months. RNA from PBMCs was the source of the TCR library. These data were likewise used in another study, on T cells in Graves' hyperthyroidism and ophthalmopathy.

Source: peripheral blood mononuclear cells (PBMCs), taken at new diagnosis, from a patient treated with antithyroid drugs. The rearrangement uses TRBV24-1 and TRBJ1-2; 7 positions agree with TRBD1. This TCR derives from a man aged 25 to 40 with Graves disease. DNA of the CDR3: TGTGCCACCAGTGACTTCGCCGGGACAGCTAACTATGGCTACACCTTC. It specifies CATSDFAGTANYGYTF.